This TCR beta chain was captured in a study of shared clonotypes between healthy human individuals. Germline-derived CDR1 and CDR2 are SQVTM and ANQGSEA. V was pared by 7 bases and J by 1 base, with 4 bases between. The CDR3 spans 10 residues. Regarding this clone: Its antigen is not known.

Study findings and constraints: The donor pool, a small one, limited the genetic and exposure-history diversity represented. Estimated richness values were generally larger in naive subsets than in memory subsets.

Clones were sequenced by immunoSEQ multiplex PCR, and TCRdb holds only the in-frame ones, with some missing. The table records some 2,400,000 clones, approximately 96% of them present only once. This clonotype originated in a man aged 18-30 years in good health. V is TRBV29-1 and J is TRBJ2-5; no reliable D call. Sequenced input: naive CD4+ T cells sorted from blood. The subset was: CD45RA+ positively selected. CDR3 DNA: TGCAGCGGGGCCCAAGAGACCCAGTACTTC. It codes for CSGAQETQYF.